Following are 18 T cell receptor beta chains from one sample sequenced in a study of blood T cell repertoires in COVID-19 (dated by TCRdb to between 2020 and 2021). Library preparation was by the immunoSEQ multiplex PCR assay. TCRdb took over this immuneACCESS table, retaining in-frame rearrangements with V and J assigned. Such tables are incomplete; in checked studies, under half of the missing clones stem from an unresolved V gene, and the remainder is unexplained. Recorded for this sample are 200,000 to 250,000 clones; approximately 84% of them occurred a single time. The top ten clones comprise around 7.3% of the sample. What was sequenced was peripheral blood. The receptors originated from a woman between 50 and 59 years old with active or convalescent COVID-19.

The chain couples TRBV7-6 to TRBJ1-4, with 9 bases identical to TRBD1. V was clipped by 5 bases and J by 6 bases; unmatched bases: 7. Germline V gene lookup returns CDR1 SGHVS and CDR2 FNYEAQ. The CDR3 loop spans 15 amino acids. The CDR3 region has the DNA TGTGCCAGCAGCCGGTTCCGGGACAGGGATGAAAAACTGTTTTTT. Its translation is CASSRFRDRDEKLFF.

The chain is built from TRBV6-6 and TRBJ1-1; TRBD1 aligns across 10 bases. Germline-derived CDR1 and CDR2 are MNHNY and SVGAGI (reference sequence). The CDR3 is 13 residues long. V lost 6 bases and J lost 8; bases outside the gene matches: 6. CDR3: CASSPRTGGEAFF. The CDR3 DNA is TGTGCCAGCAGCCCCAGGACAGGGGGGGAAGCTTTCTTT.

This clone was seen only once. V and J are TRBV11-2 and TRBJ1-6, with D unclear. Trimming took off 5 bases at V and 3 bases at J, with 14 bases between the two ends. The length of the CDR3 is 16 residues. The germline V gene has CDR1 SGHAT and CDR2 FQNNGV. The CDR3 sequence: CASSPDGLLYNSPLHF. CDR3 DNA sequence: TGTGCCAGCAGCCCCGACGGACTGCTCTATAATTCACCCCTCCACTTT.

The chain combines TRBV4-1 with TRBJ2-7; 10 bases are shared with TRBD1. Germline V gene data show CDR1 as MGHRA and CDR2 as YSYEKL. The V gene end was trimmed by 3 bases and the J gene end by 6 bases; junction bases not matched to a gene: 11. The CDR3 consists of 16 residues. The CDR3 sequence is CASSQGPGTGEAEQYF. The CDR3 DNA sequence: TGCGCCAGCAGCCAGGGACCCGGGACAGGGGAAGCCGAGCAGTACTTC.

This clone was counted between two and nine times. The chain employs TRBV4-2 and TRBJ1-1; 8 bases match TRBD1. This CDR3 is 15 amino acids long. The V gene's germline CDR1 is LGHNA and CDR2 YNFKEQ. The trim removed 2 bases at V and 10 bases at J, leaving 12 bases unmatched. The CDR3 here is CASSQIIQGARGAFF. CDR3 in DNA: TGTGCCAGCAGCCAAATCATTCAGGGGGCGCGGGGAGCTTTCTTT.

The CDR3 DNA reads as TGTGCCACCAGTCCGGCAGGGGGCCCATCCGTGGAGAAACTGTTTTTT. Residues: CATSPAGGPSVEKLFF. The J gene is TRBJ1-4, the V gene TRBV24-1; 8 nucleotides match TRBD1. J gave up 11 bases and V 6 bases, and 16 bases lay outside the gene matches. This CDR3 is built from 16 residues. In germline, CDR1 is KGHDR, CDR2 SFDVKD.

This clone was seen a single time. The gene calls are TRBV10-3 and TRBJ2-2; maybe TRBD1 (6 bases). The CDR3 consists of 15 residues. The germline gives CDR1 ENHRY, CDR2 SYGVKD. Trimming took off 2 bases at V and 3 bases at J, with 10 bases between the two ends. The CDR3 DNA follows: TGTGCCATCAGTGAGGGGACAATTTACACCGGGGAGCTGTTTTTT. Translating it yields CAISEGTIYTGELFF.

The chain couples TRBV2 to TRBJ2-2; D not certain. Germline loops: CDR1 SNHLY, CDR2 FYNNEI. The CDR3 is 13 residues long. V lost 6 bases and J 8 bases, leaving 13 bases between the germline ends. CDR3 protein: CASSPPWAGELFF. CDR3 DNA: TGTGCCAGCAGCCCGCCCTGGGCTGGGGAGCTGTTTTTT.

The V and J genes are TRBV5-4 and TRBJ2-6; D is possibly TRBD1 (5 bases). Per germline, CDR1 SGHNT and CDR2 YYREEE (reference sequence). The length of the CDR3 is 18 residues. Between the trimmed V and J ends, which lost 5 bases and 1 base, there was a span of 19 bases. The CDR3 nucleotides read TGTGCCAGCAGTCTGGGGTATTATAGGGGATCTGGGGCCAACGTCCTGACTTTC. It specifies CASSLGYYRGSGANVLTF.

The chain recombines TRBV10-3 with TRBJ2-5; TRBD1 aligns across 7 bases. The length of the CDR3 is 16 residues. Trimming removed 3 bases from V and 7 bases from J; junction bases left unmatched: 14. From germline, CDR1 is ENHRY and CDR2 SYGVKD. In DNA, the CDR3 is TGTGCCATCAGTGACTCTCAAAGGACAGGCGGAGGGACCCAGTACTTC. Residues: CAISDSQRTGGGTQYF.

The gene calls are TRBV7-6 and TRBJ2-1, with TRBD2 identical over 14 bases. The CDR3 is 16 residues long. Unmatched junction bases numbered 6, after V lost 5 bases and J lost 6 bases. Germline-derived CDR1 and CDR2 are SGHVS and FNYEAQ. The CDR3 DNA reads as TGTGCCAGCAGCCCTCGACTAGCGGGAGGGGGCAATGAGCAGTTCTTC. Translating gives CASSPRLAGGGNEQFF.

The rearrangement uses TRBV28 and TRBJ1-3; 10 bases are shared with TRBD1. Trimming cost V 4 bases and J 5 bases; bases outside gene matches: 8. The germline CDR1 and CDR2 sequences are MDHEN and SYDVKM. This CDR3 spans 16 amino acids. CDR3 sequence (DNA): TGTGCCAGCAGTTCCCCAGGACAGGGGGATCGAAACACCATATATTTT. Its protein is CASSSPGQGDRNTIYF.

The rearrangement joins TRBV5-4 to TRBJ1-1, with 12 bases lining up with TRBD1. The germline V gene has CDR1 SGHNT and CDR2 YYREEE (reference sequence). V shed 5 bases, J shed 0 bases, and the junction held 5 bases outside the gene matches. This CDR3 spans 16 amino acids. The CDR3 DNA reads as TGTGCCAGCAGTCCCGGGACAGGGGGCTTGAACACTGAAGCTTTCTTT. Translation gives CASSPGTGGLNTEAFF.

This clone has more than one count but fewer than ten. The rearrangement uses TRBV7-8 and TRBJ1-1; TRBD1 agrees at 7 bases. With V trimmed by 2 bases and J by 1 base, 4 bases remained unmatched. Germline CDR1 and CDR2: SGHVS and FQNEAQ. The CDR3 runs 15 residues. The CDR3 nucleotides are TGTGCCAGCAGCTTAAACAGACAGGGGAACACTGAAGCTTTCTTT. Translated, it gives CASSLNRQGNTEAFF.

The J gene is TRBJ2-1, the V gene TRBV24-1; 8 bases fit TRBD1. V gave up 7 bases and J gave up 7 bases; unmatched junction bases: 11. CDR3 length: 15 amino acids. Germline loops: CDR1 KGHDR, CDR2 SFDVKD. The CDR3 coding sequence is TGTGCCACCAGCCACCCAGGGGGCTCAGGGAATGAGCAGTTCTTC. It encodes CATSHPGGSGNEQFF.

This clone occurred a few times. J is TRBJ1-4 and V is TRBV19; 7 nucleotides line up with TRBD1. This CDR3 is built from 14 residues. Germline CDR1 LNHDA, CDR2 SQIVND (reference sequence). With V trimmed by 7 bases and J by 8 bases, 10 bases remained unmatched. In DNA, the CDR3 is TGTGCCAGTACCCCTCCGGGACAGAGGGAAAAACTGTTTTTT. It codes for CASTPPGQREKLFF. Looking up the rest from reference TRBV19 and TRBJ1-4 gives the full variable domain: DGGITQSPKYLFRKEGQNVTLSCEQNLNHDAMYWYRQDPGQGLRLIYYSQIVNDFQKGDIAEGYSVSREKKESFPLTVTSAQKNPTAFYLCASTPPGQREKLFFGSGTQLSVL.

The chain has TRBV18 and TRBJ2-1; D is possibly TRBD2 (6 bases). The CDR3 contains 14 residues. V lost 5 bases and J lost 6, with 14 bases in between. Germline lookup yields CDR1 KGHSH and CDR2 LQKENI. CDR3: CASSSPGDRNEQFF. The CDR3 nucleotides read TGTGCCAGCTCATCCCCGGGGGACCGCAATGAGCAGTTCTTC.

This clone was seen once. Sequence at one end of the junction differs from germline and may be a read error. The chain couples TRBV28 to TRBJ1-2; D possibly corresponds to TRBD1 (6 bases). Germline V CDR1 and CDR2: MDHEN, SYDVKM. The CDR3 runs to 11 residues. CDR3 DNA sequence: TGTGCCAGCAGTATAAGGGGGACCGGATTATTC. It is translated as CASSIRGTGLF.